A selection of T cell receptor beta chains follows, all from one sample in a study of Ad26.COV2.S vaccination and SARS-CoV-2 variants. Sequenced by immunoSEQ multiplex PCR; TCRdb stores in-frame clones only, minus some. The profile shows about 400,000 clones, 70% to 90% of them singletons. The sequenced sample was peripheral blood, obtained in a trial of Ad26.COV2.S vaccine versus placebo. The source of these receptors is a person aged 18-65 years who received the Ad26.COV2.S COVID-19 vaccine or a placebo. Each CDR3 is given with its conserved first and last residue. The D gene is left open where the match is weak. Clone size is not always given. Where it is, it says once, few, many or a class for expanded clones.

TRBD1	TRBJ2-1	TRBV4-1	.	CASSRITGGRTEQFF	TGCGCCAGCAGCCGCATAACAGGGGGTCGGACTGAGCAGTTCTTC
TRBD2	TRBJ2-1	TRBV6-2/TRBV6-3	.	CASSRSGRAGNEQFF	TGTGCCAGCAGCAGGAGCGGGAGGGCCGGGAATGAGCAGTTCTTC
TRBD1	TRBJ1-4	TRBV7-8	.	CASSFGTGGWEKLFF	TGTGCCAGCAGCTTCGGGACAGGGGGTTGGGAAAAACTGTTTTTT
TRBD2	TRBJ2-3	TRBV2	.	CASSPTSGRKGDTQYF	TGTGCCAGCAGCCCAACTAGCGGGAGGAAAGGGGATACGCAGTATTTT
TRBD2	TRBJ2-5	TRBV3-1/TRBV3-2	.	CASSQGAPGLGETQYF	TGTGCCAGCAGCCAAGGCGCACCGGGACTAGGTGAGACCCAGTACTTC
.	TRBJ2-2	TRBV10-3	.	CAISQPRGVSGTGELFF	TGTGCCATCAGTCAGCCAAGGGGGGTTTCCGGCACCGGGGAGCTGTTTTTT
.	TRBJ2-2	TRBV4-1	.	CASSRNPTGDIGELFF	TGCGCCAGCAGCCGAAACCCCACGGGAGACATCGGGGAGCTGTTTTTT
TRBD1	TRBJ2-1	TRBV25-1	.	CASTAGTGVYNEQFF	TGTGCCAGCACCGCCGGGACAGGAGTTTACAATGAGCAGTTCTTC
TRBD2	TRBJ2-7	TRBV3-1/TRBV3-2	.	CASSQGAGGYEQYF	TGTGCCAGCAGCCAAGGAGCGGGAGGATACGAGCAGTACTTC
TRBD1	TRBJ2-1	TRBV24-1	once	CATSAAGTGGTEQFF	TGTGCCACCAGTGCAGCCGGGACAGGGGGAACCGAGCAGTTCTTC
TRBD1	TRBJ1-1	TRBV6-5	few	CASSSRGSTEAFF	TGTGCCAGCAGTTCCAGGGGGTCCACTGAAGCTTTCTTT
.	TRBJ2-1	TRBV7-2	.	CASSLERARDEQFF	TGTGCCAGCAGCTTAGAGCGGGCGAGGGATGAGCAGTTCTTC
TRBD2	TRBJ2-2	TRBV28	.	CASCRDGAGGVGELFF	TGTGCCAGCTGTAGGGACGGGGCGGGAGGTGTCGGGGAGCTGTTTTTT
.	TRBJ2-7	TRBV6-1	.	CASSEDQGSYEQYF	TGTGCCAGCAGTGAAGATCAGGGAAGCTACGAGCAGTACTTC
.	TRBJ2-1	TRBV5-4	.	CASSPDPDGNEQFF	TGTGCCAGCAGCCCCGACCCTGACGGCAATGAGCAGTTCTTC
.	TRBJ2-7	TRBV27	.	CASSLSGVYEQYF	TGTGCCAGCAGTTTATCGGGGGTTTACGAGCAGTACTTC
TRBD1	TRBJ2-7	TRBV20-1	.	CSASRGTGGIYEQYF	TGCAGTGCTAGTAGGGGGACAGGGGGCATCTACGAGCAGTACTTC
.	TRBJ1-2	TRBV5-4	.	CASSLGLGVYGYTF	TGTGCCAGCAGCTTGGGCCTGGGGGTCTATGGCTACACCTTC
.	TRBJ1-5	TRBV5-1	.	CASSPGHSDQPQHF	TGCGCCAGCAGCCCGGGACACTCCGATCAGCCCCAGCATTTT
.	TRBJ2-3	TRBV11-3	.	CASSLGPSTDTQYF	TGTGCCAGCAGCTTGGGGCCCAGCACAGATACGCAGTATTTT
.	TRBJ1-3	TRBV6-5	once	CASRLQNSGNTIYF	TGTGCCAGCAGATTACAGAACTCTGGAAACACCATATATTTT
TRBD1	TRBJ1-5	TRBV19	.	CASTPGGETQHF	TGTGCCAGTACCCCAGGGGGGGAGACTCAGCATTTT
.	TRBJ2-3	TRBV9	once	CASSVGLGSADTQYF	TGTGCCAGCAGCGTAGGTCTAGGGAGTGCGGATACGCAGTATTTT
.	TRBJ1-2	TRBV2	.	CASSEARTLRGYTF	TGTGCCAGCAGTGAAGCGCGGACCCTGAGGGGCTACACCTTC
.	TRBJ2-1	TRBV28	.	CASSLAGKPYNEQFF	TGTGCCAGCAGTTTGGCGGGAAAGCCCTACAATGAGCAGTTCTTC
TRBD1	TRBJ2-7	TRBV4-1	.	CASSRPGQGIHEQYF	TGCGCCAGCAGCCGCCCGGGACAGGGAATCCACGAGCAGTACTTC
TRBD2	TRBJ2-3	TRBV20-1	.	CSASADGRADTQYF	TGCAGTGCTAGTGCGGACGGGAGGGCAGATACGCAGTATTTT
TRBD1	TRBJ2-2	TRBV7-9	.	CASSTRGGTGFTGELFF	TGTGCCAGCAGCACCCGAGGGGGGACAGGGTTCACCGGGGAGCTGTTTTTT
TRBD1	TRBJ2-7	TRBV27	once	CASSLSSRGTYEQYF	TGTGCCAGCAGTTTATCCTCCAGGGGGACATACGAGCAGTACTTC
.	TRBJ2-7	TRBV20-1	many	CSATKQEEQYF	TGCAGTGCTACCAAGCAAGAAGAGCAGTACTTC